A selection of T cell receptor beta chains follows, all from one sample in a study of human T cells and chemical hapten exposure. TCRdb re-analysed the RACE reads in MiXCR, keeping a single row per CDR3 protein. The sample shows about 37,000 distinct CDR3 sequences, around 6.8% of them seen only once. Sequenced material: whole blood, taken in connection with sensitization to the hapten diphenylcyclopropenone (DPC). Receptors originate from a woman under 40 with alopecia areata. Some clones in this sample may be carry-over from other donors' samples. CDR3s include the opening cysteine and the closing phenylalanine or tryptophan. The D gene is left open where the match is weak. Expanded clones are given a class, and other clones once, few, many or no size at all.

J gene,CDR3 length,D gene,clone size,V gene,CDR3 DNA,CDR3 protein
TRBJ1-6,18,TRBD1,few,TRBV20-1,TGCAGTGCTCTAATTATTCCGGGACAGGGATCCTATAATTCACCCCTCCACTTT,CSALIIPGQGSYNSPLHF
TRBJ2-7,13,.,many,TRBV28,TGTGCCAGCACGGTACAGGGAAAGGACGAGCAGTACTTC,CASTVQGKDEQYF
TRBJ1-1,13,.,.,TRBV28,TGTGCCAGCAGCCCCTGGTCGCAGCCTGAAGCTTTCTTT,CASSPWSQPEAFF
TRBJ1-4,16,TRBD1,few,TRBV6-6,TGTGCCAGCAGTTACGGACAGGGGGCCCCTAATGAAAAACTGTTTTTT,CASSYGQGAPNEKLFF
TRBJ2-6,15,.,few,TRBV5-5,TGTGCCAGCAGCTCCCAGGGGAACGGGGCCAACGTCCTGACTTTC,CASSSQGNGANVLTF
TRBJ2-7,13,.,few,TRBV6-6,TGTGCCAGCAGTTTAGGGTCCCAGAACGAGCAGTACTTC,CASSLGSQNEQYF
TRBJ1-5,13,TRBD1,few,TRBV2,TGTGCCAGCGGGGGACAGAACAATCAGCCCCAGCATTTT,CASGGQNNQPQHF
TRBJ2-7,14,TRBD1,many,TRBV9,TGTGCCAGCAGCGTTTCTCAGGGGGCTTACGAGCAGTACTTC,CASSVSQGAYEQYF
TRBJ2-7,12,TRBD1,many,TRBV18,TGTGCCAGCAAACCGGGACAGGGGGATCAGTACTTC,CASKPGQGDQYF
TRBJ1-4,13,TRBD1,many,TRBV7-9,TGTGCCAGCAGCCCGGACAGGGCCCAAAAACTGTTTTTT,CASSPDRAQKLFF
TRBJ2-7,14,.,few,TRBV6-6,TGTGCCAGCAGTTACCCCCAAGACAGCTACGAGCAGTACTTC,CASSYPQDSYEQYF
TRBJ2-7,15,.,.,TRBV4-3,TGCGCCAGCAGCCAAGACGGAGGGACTGCCTACGAGCAGTACTTC,CASSQDGGTAYEQYF
TRBJ1-4,15,.,.,TRBV7-2,TGTGCCAGCAGCTTCTTGTACGGGAATAATGAAAAACTGTTTTTT,CASSFLYGNNEKLFF
TRBJ1-1,15,.,many,TRBV12-3/TRBV12-4,TGTGCCAGCAGTTTAGTCGCAGGTCTGAACACTGAAGCTTTCTTT,CASSLVAGLNTEAFF
TRBJ1-3,16,.,.,TRBV20-1,TGCAGTGCTAGAGATCTCGCCCCAGGACACGGAAACACCATATATTTT,CSARDLAPGHGNTIYF
TRBJ1-1,10,TRBD1,few,TRBV29-1,TGCAGCGTTGGGACAGGCGAAGCTTTCTTT,CSVGTGEAFF
TRBJ1-6,14,.,.,TRBV7-9,TGTGCCAGCAGCTTAGAGGCCGGGCGGTCACCCCTCCACTTT,CASSLEAGRSPLHF
TRBJ2-1,16,TRBD2,many,TRBV6-4,TGTGCCAGCAGTGGCGGGACTAGCGGGGGGGACAATGAGCAGTTCTTC,CASSGGTSGGDNEQFF
TRBJ1-2,15,.,few,TRBV21-1,TGTGCCAGCAGCAATAAGGTTTCAGGTTCGTCAGGCTACACCTTC,CASSNKVSGSSGYTF
TRBJ1-1,16,.,few,TRBV18,TGTGCCAGCTCACCACTGGAAAGCAACATGAACACTGAAGCTTTCTTT,CASSPLESNMNTEAFF
TRBJ2-3,17,.,few,TRBV7-9,TGTGCCAGCAGCTTGGGGGCCGGGCCCCTACGTGGAGATACGCAGTATTTT,CASSLGAGPLRGDTQYF
TRBJ2-3,13,.,few,TRBV7-2,TGTGCCAGCAACGGACGGGCCACAGATACGCAGTATTTT,CASNGRATDTQYF
TRBJ2-3,16,.,.,TRBV2,TGTGCCAGCAGTGACGAAGCGGGTCTCAGCACAGATACGCAGTATTTT,CASSDEAGLSTDTQYF
TRBJ2-1,13,.,many,TRBV7-3,TGTGCCAGCAGCCCTGGCCGGGGTAATGAGCAGTTCTTC,CASSPGRGNEQFF
TRBJ1-5,14,.,.,TRBV25-1,TGTGCCAGCCAAGTGGGGGGTAGCAATCAGCCCCAGCATTTT,CASQVGGSNQPQHF
TRBJ1-5,13,.,.,TRBV12-3/TRBV12-4,TGTGCCTGCCGACAGAAATACAATCAGCCCCAGCATTTT,CACRQKYNQPQHF
TRBJ2-3,16,TRBD2,many,TRBV13,TGTGCCAGCAGCATTAGCGGGGGGGCTGCGTATGGTACGCAGTATTTT,CASSISGGAAYGTQYF
TRBJ2-6,16,.,.,TRBV6-6,TGTGCCAGCAGTAGCCCCGGGGTCTCTGGGGCCAACGTCCTGACTTTC,CASSSPGVSGANVLTF
TRBJ1-4,11,.,many,TRBV2,TGTGCCATTTGGAGGGCGGAAAAACTGTTTTTT,CAIWRAEKLFF
TRBJ1-5,14,.,many,TRBV4-3,TGCGCCAGCAGCCAAGACAGGGGCAATCAGCCCCAGCATTTT,CASSQDRGNQPQHF
TRBJ1-1,13,.,.,TRBV11-1,TGTGCCAGCAGCTTATTGGGGAACACTGAAGCTTTCTTT,CASSLLGNTEAFF
TRBJ2-7,13,TRBD1,few,TRBV14,TGTGCCAGCAGCGCCAGGACAGGGAGCGAGCAGTACTTC,CASSARTGSEQYF
TRBJ2-7,15,TRBD2,few,TRBV12-3/TRBV12-4,TGTGCCAGCAGTTTAGCTGGGACTAGCTTCTACGAGCAGTACTTC,CASSLAGTSFYEQYF
TRBJ1-1,13,.,many,TRBV5-5,TGTGCCAGCAGCTTGGACTTGAACACTGAAGCTTTCTTT,CASSLDLNTEAFF
TRBJ2-3,11,.,many,TRBV28,TGTGCCGGAGGAGGGGGGGATACGCAGTATTTT,CAGGGGDTQYF
TRBJ2-3,15,TRBD2,few,TRBV12-3/TRBV12-4,TGTGCCAGCAGTCGACTAGCCGAGGTTCCAGATACGCAGTATTTT,CASSRLAEVPDTQYF
TRBJ1-6,14,.,.,TRBV5-1,TGCGCCAGCAGCCGGGAAACCTATAATTCACCCCTCCACTTT,CASSRETYNSPLHF
TRBJ1-5,14,.,.,TRBV11-2,TGTGCCAGCAGCTTAGAGCCAGGAAATCAGCCCCAGCATTTT,CASSLEPGNQPQHF
TRBJ2-3,16,.,few,TRBV4-1,TGCGCCAGCAGCCCAATCTTACAGGGGGGGACAGATACGCAGTATTTT,CASSPILQGGTDTQYF
TRBJ2-3,16,TRBD2,few,TRBV3-1,TGTGCCAGCAGCCAAGGGTCAGCGGGGGGCTCCCATACGCAGTATTTT,CASSQGSAGGSHTQYF
TRBJ1-2,14,TRBD1,.,TRBV12-3/TRBV12-4,TGTGCCAGCAGGAGACAGGGAGAACCTTATGGCTACACCTTC,CASRRQGEPYGYTF
TRBJ1-2,15,.,.,TRBV7-3,TGTGCCAGCAGCTCCAACCGAGGGACATCAGATGGCTACACCTTC,CASSSNRGTSDGYTF